This paragraph covers one TCR beta chain sequence. This clonotype was counted once. The antigen this receptor binds is unknown. A much larger clone differs by one base, so this may be a read error. RNA from unsorted whole blood was extracted with TRIzol reagent, and germline DNA was obtained with the DNeasy Blood & Tissue kit. Chronic HBV infection was present in the patients, and the patients were treatment-naive at sampling. Before surgery, about 4 milliliters of peripheral blood were collected into K2EDTA tubes. These data belong to a study of tumor-infiltrating lymphocytes in primary liver carcinoma (dated by TCRdb to the late 2010s). The study in broad terms: Between November 2015 and March 2016, 5 or 6 patients in China with histopathologically diagnosed primary liver carcinoma had their tumors surgically resected. Hepatocellular carcinoma (four) or combined HCC and intrahepatic cholangiocarcinoma (one) was present in the five patients, who were three men and two women aged 30 to 69 years. The tumors of the five patients were staged as T1-T3 N0M0, with maximum diameters ranging from 4.2 to 10 cm. Each sample produced about 3.5 to 8 million productive TCRbeta reads, and read depth showed no significant difference between tissue types. For each liver tumor, the study sampled five regions along with adjacent normal tissue and blood, and applied TCRbeta repertoire sequencing, expression microarrays and whole-exome sequencing. A total of approximately 35 specimens from 5 patients, comprising 25 or so tumor regions, 5 adjacent noncancerous liver tissues and 5 peripheral blood samples, were covered by TCRbeta repertoire sequencing. Repertoires from technical replicates were highly reproducible, with mean shared-clone rates roughly 0.89 and correlation coefficients above 0.98. Study-wide findings and limitations: Consistent with antigen-driven expansion, pairs of tumor regions showed higher repertoire overlap (mean roughly 36%) than either tumor-adjacent pairs (around 17%) or tumor-blood pairs (approximately 14%). The study included only five patients, and the authors note findings should be validated in a larger study. Only the TCR beta chain was sequenced, which likely underestimates true repertoire diversity because unpaired alpha chains were not captured. A significantly larger repertoire fraction was made up by the top 250 clones in tumors than in blood (p = 0.039). Comparison of CD4+ and CD8+ T cell repertoires was precluded by the use of bulk unsorted samples.

TCRbeta-specific cDNA was reverse-transcribed from around 500 ng total RNA using a constant-region primer and ProtoScript II reverse transcriptase. The TCRbeta libraries were prepared through three rounds of nested multiplex PCR following a slightly modified ARM-PCR procedure. Multiplex TRBV1-TRBV30 forward primers and a Cbeta reverse primer were used in the first two PCR rounds, each of which was run for 9 to 11 cycles. A final 25-cycle PCR with Deep VentR polymerase added sample barcodes and Illumina adapters. Amplicons of 200-500 bp were gel-purified with a QIAquick gel extraction kit before sequencing. An Illumina HiSeq 2500 was used to sequence the TCRbeta amplicons with 250-bp paired-end reads. The study's processing was this. Quality trimming of reads was performed with Trimmomatic v0.33, and paired reads were merged with FLASH v1.2.11 so that full CDR3 sequences could be recovered. V, D and J germline segments were assigned to the rearranged TCRbeta sequences using MiGEC v1.2.1b. VDJtools v1.0.0 computed clonotype statistics and Shannon-Wiener diversity indices. Except for diversity analysis, only the 250 most abundant clonotypes of each sample were used in subsequent analyses to reduce sampling bias. The public reads were reanalyzed by TCRdb: fastp trimming at Q25, MiXCR alignment, in-frame beta chains only. Each CDR3 protein gets just one entry, which takes the most common genes and DNA from the rows behind it. These V and J calls rely on TCRdb rather than the paper's analysis. The sample records approximately 330,000 distinct CDR3 sequences, less than 70% of which are singletons. The ten largest make up 5% to 6.5% of the sample.

Looking up the germline V gene yields CDR1 MNHEY and CDR2 SVGEGT. V lost 6 bases and J lost 5 bases, and the count of bases not matched to a germline gene is 8. The CDR3 goes from the cysteine to the phenylalanine over 14 residues. Only the CDR3 part of the read is kept: 42 bases, read in frame from the first base. The TCR originated in a man in his forties or fifties with primary liver carcinoma and hepatitis B virus infection. Sequencing was done on a sample of peripheral blood. The sequence is built from TRBV6-2 or TRBV6-3 and TRBJ2-5; 8 middle bases align to TRBD2. The bases read TGTGCCAGCAGACACCGGGGGGGCGTGGAGACCCAGTACTTC. Translation gives CASRHRGGVETQYF.